The 29 T cell receptor beta chains in this list originate from one sample, sequenced in a study of read filtering for tumor transcriptome and immune sequencing. Molecular barcoded adaptors covering alpha/delta and beta/gamma chains were used on about 390 ng RNA. TCRdb re-derived calls from the reads in MiXCR, one entry per CDR3 protein. The sample shows about 61,000 distinct CDR3 sequences, roughly 18% of them seen only once. Sequenced input: a population of CD138-negative cells sorted from bone marrow. These receptors originate from a donor at least 40 years old with multiple myeloma.

This clonotype was detected many times. The chain is built from TRBV20-1 and TRBJ2-3; D uncertain. The length of the CDR3 is 13 residues. Germline V gives CDR1 DFQATT, CDR2 SNEGSKA (reference sequence). V was clipped by 1 base and J by 0 bases, with 5 bases between them. This CDR3 is CSARAASTDTQYF. CDR3 DNA: TGCAGTGCTAGAGCGGCTAGCACAGATACGCAGTATTTT.

This clonotype was counted only a few times. The rearrangement joins TRBV3-1 to TRBJ2-5; D gene unclear. Per germline, CDR1 LGHDT and CDR2 YNNKEL (reference sequence). The V end was cut by 9 bases, the J end by 3 bases, with 14 bases between. The CDR3 is 13 amino acids. CDR3 sequence (DNA): TGTGCCAGTGGCTCGAGACTGAAAGAGACCCAGTACTTC. Translation: CASGSRLKETQYF.

As concerns this clonotype: This sequence may be a read error, since a much larger clone differs from it by one base. The rearrangement links TRBV12-3 or TRBV12-4 to TRBJ2-2; 10 bases are a match to TRBD2. The CDR3 is 16 residues long. CDR3 region: CASSPVAGGVGGGLFF. The CDR3 DNA follows: TGTGCCAGCAGTCCCGTAGCGGGAGGTGTTGGCGGGGGGCTGTTTTTT.

This clonotype appeared many times. The chain couples TRBV3-1 to TRBJ2-3; D not certain. Germline-derived CDR1 and CDR2 are LGHDT and YNNKEL (reference sequence). The CDR3 is made up of 15 amino acids. The V end lost 0 bases, the J end lost 3 bases, and 10 bases lay between the germline ends. CDR3 coding DNA: TGTGCCAGCAGCCAAGATCGTGTCGCAACAGATACGCAGTATTTT. Protein product: CASSQDRVATDTQYF.

In this sample, this clonotype turned up many times. The V and J genes are TRBV5-1 and TRBJ2-2; D is ambiguous. CDR1 and CDR2 from the germline V gene are SGHRS and YFSETQ. The CDR3 length is 14 residues. Trimming left V 1 base short and J 1 base short, with 5 bases between. The CDR3, as DNA: TGCGCCAGCAGCTTGCGAGTGAACACCGGGGAGCTGTTTTTT. Its protein product is CASSLRVNTGELFF.

This clonotype was counted many times. This chain connects TRBV14 to TRBJ2-7; D remains unclear. CDR1 is SGHDN, CDR2 FVKESK, per germline. V was cut by 2 bases and J by 2 bases, with 16 bases left in between. There are 16 residues in the CDR3. The CDR3 nucleotides are TGTGCCAGCAGCCAAAACAGAGGCGGCCCTACCTACGAGCAGTACTTC. Its translation is CASSQNRGGPTYEQYF.

This clonotype was seen many times. The V gene is TRBV28, the J gene TRBJ2-3, with D unclear. The CDR3 has 13 residues. The germline gives CDR1 MDHEN, CDR2 SYDVKM. Trimming took 4 bases from V and 5 from J, leaving 10 bases between them. CDR3 loop: CASSSRVGDTQYF. The CDR3 nucleotides are TGTGCCAGCAGTTCCCGGGTCGGAGATACGCAGTATTTT.

The rearrangement links TRBV9 to TRBJ2-7, with a weak D call TRBD1 (6 bases). This CDR3 is 14 amino acids long. Trimming left V 4 bases short and J 4 bases short, with 15 bases between. In germline, CDR1 is SGDLS, CDR2 YYNGEE. CDR3 bases: TGTGCCAGCAGCAAAGAGACAGGTTTATACGAGCAGTACTTC. Its translation: CASSKETGLYEQYF.

This clonotype was seen ten or more times. The chain carries TRBV15 and TRBJ1-4; D remains ambiguous. Germline V gene data show CDR1 as LNHNV and CDR2 as YYDKDF (reference sequence). V was shortened by 2 bases and J by 4 bases, with 11 bases between the two germline ends. The CDR3 sequence is 15 residues long. The CDR3 nucleotides read TGTGCCACCAGCAGAATCCGGACGGATAATGAAAAACTGTTTTTT. Translated: CATSRIRTDNEKLFF.

This clonotype was recorded many times. This rearrangement joins TRBV29-1 to TRBJ2-5; tentative D call: TRBD1 (6 bases). Germline CDR1 reads SQVTM; CDR2 reads ANQGSEA. Trimming took off 4 bases at V and 4 bases at J, with 10 bases between the two ends. The CDR3 extends over 12 amino acids. The CDR3 loop is CSVGDISETQYF. In nucleotides, the CDR3 is TGCAGCGTTGGGGACATCTCAGAGACCCAGTACTTC.

Many counts were recorded for this clonotype. This chain joins TRBV11-2 and TRBJ2-1; possible D gene TRBD1, 5 bases. The V end lost 6 bases, the J end lost 9 bases, and 21 bases lay between the germline ends. Germline CDR1 and CDR2: SGHAT and FQNNGV. CDR3 length equals 15 residues. The CDR3 region is CASSPRGSYLSEQFF. CDR3 DNA sequence: TGTGCCAGCAGTCCTAGGGGTTCTTATTTGAGTGAGCAGTTCTTC.

By its share, this clonotype is medium-sized (0.01 to 0.1%). V gene TRBV18 combines with J gene TRBJ2-1; D is uncertain. The CDR3 sequence is 14 residues long. V was trimmed by 3 bases and J by 0 bases, leaving 6 bases between them. CDR1 KGHSH and CDR2 LQKENI come from the germline V gene. The CDR3 loop is CASSPPGSYNEQFF. The CDR3 nucleotides read TGTGCCAGCTCACCCCCGGGCTCCTACAATGAGCAGTTCTTC.

In its sample, this clonotype was seen many times. This chain's CDR3 is CSAKLPGVGTGELFF. CDR3 in DNA: TGCAGTGCCAAACTTCCGGGGGTAGGGACCGGGGAGCTGTTTTTT. The chain is built from TRBV20-1 and TRBJ2-2; TRBD2 is a possible D gene (6 bases). Germline V gene data show CDR1 as DFQATT and CDR2 as SNEGSKA (reference sequence). The V end lost 6 bases, the J end lost 5 bases, and 19 bases lay between the germline ends. This CDR3 is built from 15 residues.

The V call is TRBV3-1, the J call TRBJ1-5; D not resolved. This CDR3 is built from 14 residues. Per the germline V gene, CDR1 is LGHDT and CDR2 is YNNKEL (reference sequence). V was cut by 0 bases and J by 4 bases, with 7 bases left in between. The CDR3 loop reads CASSQDRSNQPQHF. As DNA, the CDR3 is TGTGCCAGCAGCCAAGACCGGTCGAATCAGCCCCAGCATTTT.

V and J are TRBV6-5 and TRBJ1-4, with D possibly matching TRBD1 (6 bases). The germline V gene has CDR1 MNHEY and CDR2 SVGAGI. This CDR3 region has 14 residues. V lost 6 bases and J 10 bases, leaving 18 bases between the germline ends. CDR3 residues: CASSYNREGGKLFF. CDR3 sequence (DNA): TGTGCCAGCAGCTATAACAGGGAGGGAGGAAAACTGTTTTTT.

This chain links TRBV5-1 with TRBJ2-7; 7 nucleotides line up with TRBD2. The CDR3 consists of 14 residues. Germline V CDR1 and CDR2: SGHRS, YFSETQ. The ends lost 0 bases at V and 0 bases at J; junction bases unmatched: 0. This CDR3 reads CASSLERGSYEQYF. The CDR3 DNA reads as TGCGCCAGCAGCTTGGAGCGGGGCTCCTACGAGCAGTACTTC.

On this clonotype: It may be a read error: a sequence one base away is much more abundant. The chain combines TRBV5-1 with TRBJ1-5, with TRBD1 matching over 9 bases. Germline V CDR1 and CDR2: SGHRS, YFSETQ. The V and J ends lost 0 bases and 6 bases, in that order; junction bases with no gene match: 4. This CDR3 has 15 residues. In DNA, the CDR3 is TGCGCCAGCAGCTTGGAACAGGGGGCAAGTCAGCCCCAGCATTTT. It codes for CASSLEQGASQPQHF.

In regard to this clonotype: Just one base apart from a much larger clone, this may be a read error. This chain links TRBV29-1 with TRBJ1-2; D ambiguous. CDR1 and CDR2 (germline): SQVTM, ANQGSEA. This CDR3 is built from 12 residues. The CDR3 loop is CSVAHPGYGYNF. The CDR3 DNA reads TGCAGCGTTGCCCACCCAGGCTATGGCTACAACTTC.

This clonotype was detected many times. This CDR3 is CVLSGRTGELFF. The DNA for the CDR3 is TGTGTCTTGAGCGGCCGCACCGGGGAGCTGTTTTTT. The chain carries TRBV19 and TRBJ2-2; weak D call: TRBD2 (5 bases). CDR1 is LNHDA, CDR2 SQIVND, per germline (reference sequence). The CDR3 has 12 amino acids.

The gene calls are TRBV30 and TRBJ1-5; weak D call: TRBD1 (6 bases). CDR1 GTSNPN and CDR2 SVGIG come from the germline V gene (reference sequence). Between the trimmed V and J ends, which lost 3 bases and 2 bases, there was a span of 23 bases. This CDR3 spans 18 amino acids. CDR3 loop: CAWSPNHQGIRGNQPQHF. The CDR3 DNA sequence: TGTGCCTGGAGCCCTAACCATCAGGGGATTAGGGGCAATCAGCCCCAGCATTTT.

The sample holds many counts of this clonotype. The chain is built from TRBV3-1 and TRBJ2-1; TRBD2 agrees at 10 bases. CDR1 and CDR2 from the germline V gene are LGHDT and YNNKEL (reference sequence). V dropped 3 bases and J dropped 4; count of bases not matched to a gene: 9. This CDR3 is 17 amino acids long. In DNA form, the CDR3 reads TGTGCCAGCAGCCACCGCAGACTAGCGGGCCAATACAATGAGCAGTTCTTC. It translates to CASSHRRLAGQYNEQFF.

The CDR3 region is CASSSCPGELFF. Written as DNA, the CDR3 is TGTGCCAGCAGCTCATGCCCCGGGGAGCTGTTTTTT. The rearrangement links TRBV7-3 to TRBJ2-2; D is unclear. This CDR3 is 12 amino acids long. CDR1 and CDR2 from the germline V gene are SGHTA and FQGTGA. The V and J ends lost 4 bases and 6 bases respectively, with 6 bases between them. The full variable domain, in which reference TRBV7-3 and TRBJ2-2 provide the parts outside the CDR3, is GAGVSQTPSNKVTEKGKYVELRCDPISGHTALYWYRQSLGQGPEFLIYFQGTGAADDSGLPNDRFFAVRPEGSVSTLKIQRTERGDSAVYLCASSSCPGELFFGEGSRLTVL.

V gene TRBV2 combines with J gene TRBJ2-7; no clear D gene. Germline V CDR1 and CDR2: SNHLY, FYNNEI. Trimming removed 2 bases from V and 3 bases from J, with 17 bases in between. The CDR3 totals 16 residues. Here the CDR3 reads CASSESTAARHYEQYF. CDR3 coding DNA: TGTGCCAGCAGTGAATCCACGGCGGCCCGGCACTACGAGCAGTACTTC.

This clonotype was counted many times. The genes are TRBV28 and TRBJ2-7; D uncertain. This CDR3 contains 11 residues. Per the germline V gene, CDR1 is MDHEN and CDR2 is SYDVKM. Trimming removed 4 bases at V and 5 bases at J, with 6 bases between. The CDR3 reads CASSSSDEQYF. CDR3 sequence (DNA): TGTGCCAGCAGTTCAAGTGACGAGCAGTACTTC.

This clonotype was recorded many times. The chain recombines TRBV6-6 with TRBJ2-5, with 10 bases lining up with TRBD2. This CDR3 spans 14 amino acids. V was pared by 7 bases and J by 2 bases, with 4 bases of the junction left unmatched. Per the germline V gene, CDR1 is MNHNY and CDR2 is SVGAGI (reference sequence). CDR3 nucleotide sequence: TGTGCCAGCACCTGGACTAGCGGACAAGAGACCCAGTACTTC. Translating it yields CASTWTSGQETQYF.

The CDR3 is CASSLARVQGRGAGELFF. The CDR3 region has the DNA TGTGCCAGCAGCTTAGCGCGGGTACAGGGTAGGGGAGCCGGGGAGCTGTTTTTT. The chain combines TRBV7-2 with TRBJ2-2, with D tentatively TRBD1 (6 bases). This CDR3 is built from 18 residues. The germline V gene has CDR1 SGHTA and CDR2 FQGNSA. Trimming shortened V by 0 bases and J by 6 bases, and 20 bases separated the two germline ends. Complete variable domain (other parts from reference TRBV7-2 and TRBJ2-2): GAGVSQSPSNKVTEKGKDVELRCDPISGHTALYWYRQSLGQGLEFLIYFQGNSAPDKSGLPSDRFSAERTGGSVSTLTIQRTQQEDSAVYLCASSLARVQGRGAGELFFGEGSRLTVL.

In its sample, this clonotype was seen a few times. The CDR3 region is CASSFGGTVYEQYF. The CDR3 DNA follows: TGCGCCAGCAGCTTTGGCGGGACAGTTTACGAGCAGTACTTC. The chain employs TRBV5-1 and TRBJ2-7; D perhaps matches TRBD1 (7 bases). The germline CDR1 and CDR2 sequences are SGHRS and YFSETQ. CDR3 length: 14 residues. The V and J ends lost 2 bases and 4 bases respectively, with 13 bases between them.

This clonotype has ten or more counts. The chain has TRBV10-2 and TRBJ1-4; the D is unclear. There are 12 residues in the CDR3. With 1 base removed from V and 8 bases from J, the gap between germline ends came to 5 bases. Germline lookup yields CDR1 WSHSY and CDR2 SAAADI. CDR3 amino acids: CASSEFPEKLFF. CDR3 sequence (DNA): TGCGCCAGCAGTGAGTTCCCCGAAAAACTGTTTTTT.

This clonotype was seen repeatedly, ten times or more. The V call is TRBV5-1, the J call TRBJ2-2; 7 bases fit TRBD1. The junction had 5 bases not matched to a gene; V was cut back by 5 bases and J by 1 base. Germline CDR1 SGHRS, CDR2 YFSETQ. The CDR3 consists of 15 residues. The CDR3 DNA reads TGCGCCAGCAGTCCGGGACAGAGGAACACCGGGGAGCTGTTTTTT. Translating it yields CASSPGQRNTGELFF. The full variable domain, in which reference TRBV5-1 and TRBJ2-2 provide the parts outside the CDR3, is KAGVTQTPRYLIKTRGQQVTLSCSPISGHRSVSWYQQTPGQGLQFLFEYFSETQRNKGNFPGRFSGRQFSNSRSEMNVSTLELGDSALYLCASSPGQRNTGELFFGEGSRLTVL.